Following are 27 T cell receptor beta chains from one sample sequenced in a study of blood T cell repertoires in COVID-19. Data came from immunoSEQ multiplex PCR; TCRdb stores just in-frame clones and leaves some out. Here the sample spans tens of thousands of clones, 90% being singletons. Material: peripheral blood. Receptor source: a woman over 75 with acute or convalescent COVID-19.

This chain links TRBV13 with TRBJ2-2, with D possibly TRBD1 on 7 matching bases. The germline V and J ends were trimmed by 3 bases and 5 bases, with 16 bases remaining between them. CDR1 PRHDT and CDR2 FYEKMQ come from the germline V gene (reference sequence). The CDR3 is 16 amino acids. In nucleotides, the CDR3 is TGTGCCAGCAGCTTTCGAGAGGAGGGGGCAACCGGGGAGCTGTTTTTT. Translated, it gives CASSFREEGATGELFF.

This chain connects TRBV10-3 to TRBJ1-6; 9 bases are a match to TRBD1. With V trimmed by 3 bases and J by 7 bases, 7 bases remained unmatched. Germline V lookup: CDR1 ENHRY, CDR2 SYGVKD. This CDR3 spans 16 amino acids. The CDR3 DNA reads TGTGCCATCAGTGACTTTGGGACAGGGAAGAATTCACCCCTCCACTTT. It specifies CAISDFGTGKNSPLHF.

The chain joins TRBV11-2 to TRBJ1-1; maybe TRBD1 (5 bases). Germline assignment: CDR1 SGHAT and CDR2 FQNNGV. The CDR3 loop spans 13 amino acids. Deletions cut 1 base from V and 5 bases from J, with 8 bases between. The CDR3 protein is CASSLGRATEAFF. The CDR3 DNA reads TGTGCCAGCAGCTTAGGCAGGGCGACTGAAGCTTTCTTT.

J is TRBJ1-5 and V is TRBV4-1; 11 positions match TRBD1. The CDR3 is made up of 16 amino acids. CDR1 is MGHRA and CDR2 is YSYEKL in the germline V gene. Losses at the gene ends were 1 base for V and 5 bases for J; bases not matched to a gene: 4. The CDR3 sequence: CASSQVGQGAYQPQHF. As DNA, the CDR3 is TGCGCCAGCAGCCAAGTCGGACAGGGGGCCTATCAGCCCCAGCATTTT.

The chain carries TRBV28 and TRBJ2-3; D perhaps matches TRBD2 (5 bases). The V end was cut by 6 bases, the J end by 2 bases, with 18 bases between. The germline V gene has CDR1 MDHEN and CDR2 SYDVKM. This CDR3 spans 16 amino acids. CDR3 in amino acids: CASRPGSPSITDTQYF. In DNA form, the CDR3 reads TGTGCCAGCAGGCCGGGATCCCCGTCGATCACAGATACGCAGTATTTT.

The chain joins TRBV20-1 to TRBJ1-1, with 7 bases aligning to TRBD1. The CDR3 extends over 16 amino acids. Trimming took 3 bases from V and 1 from J; bases not matched to a gene: 11. CDR1 and CDR2 from the germline V gene are DFQATT and SNEGSKA (reference sequence). CDR3 nucleotides: TGCAGTGCTAGTGGGGCAAGAGGGGGCGGGAACACTGAAGCTTTCTTT. Amino acid sequence: CSASGARGGGNTEAFF.

V is TRBV19 and J is TRBJ2-5; 11 nucleotides agree with TRBD2. The V segment lost 1 base and the J segment 9 bases; nucleotides outside the gene matches: 10. Germline CDR1 and CDR2: LNHDA and SQIVND (reference sequence). The CDR3 spans 16 residues. This CDR3 reads CASSIGTSGGPRAQYF. For the CDR3, the DNA is TGTGCCAGTAGTATAGGTACTAGCGGGGGCCCCAGGGCCCAGTACTTC.

The V call is TRBV18, the J call TRBJ2-5; 9 bases agree with TRBD1. The CDR3 covers 16 residues. With 3 bases clipped from V and 1 base from J, the junction kept 6 bases outside the gene matches. Germline loops: CDR1 KGHSH, CDR2 LQKENI. CDR3 nucleotide sequence: TGTGCCAGCTCACCTATTGGGACAGGGCTCCAAGAGACCCAGTACTTC. The encoded protein is CASSPIGTGLQETQYF.

The chain recombines TRBV29-1 with TRBJ1-1, with a possible D match to TRBD1 (5 bases). This CDR3 spans 13 amino acids. Germline V gene data show CDR1 as SQVTM and CDR2 as ANQGSEA. Deletions cut 3 bases from V and 4 bases from J, with 12 bases between. CDR3 protein: CSVEGGTGTEAFF. DNA for the CDR3: TGCAGCGTTGAGGGGGGGACGGGCACTGAAGCTTTCTTT.

The chain employs TRBV5-4 and TRBJ1-1, with TRBD1 as a possible D gene (5 bases). V was pared by 4 bases and J by 1 base, with 11 bases between. The CDR3 is made up of 14 amino acids. The V gene's germline CDR1 is SGHNT and CDR2 YYREEE (reference sequence). The CDR3 sequence is CASSRQWGNTEAFF. The CDR3 DNA is TGTGCCAGCAGCAGACAGTGGGGGAACACTGAAGCTTTCTTT.

The DNA for the CDR3 is TGTGCCAGCACCCCGGACCCAGGGTACGAAAAACTGTTTTTT. This translates into CASTPDPGYEKLFF. This chain connects TRBV2 to TRBJ1-4; D perhaps matches TRBD1 (5 bases). From germline, CDR1 is SNHLY and CDR2 FYNNEI. This CDR3 spans 14 amino acids. V gave up 7 bases and J gave up 8 bases, with 17 bases separating them.

This rearrangement joins TRBV11-3 to TRBJ2-1, with a tentative D call TRBD2 (6 bases). Germline CDR1 reads SGHNT; CDR2 reads YENEEA. CDR3 length: 14 residues. Trimming shortened V by 2 bases and J by 7 bases, and 12 bases separated the two germline ends. The CDR3 bases are TGTGCCAGCAGCTTAAGGCCTAGCGAGAATGAGCAGTTCTTC. Translation gives CASSLRPSENEQFF.

This sequence joins TRBV7-3 and TRBJ2-1, with a tentative D call TRBD1 (6 bases). The V and J ends lost 5 bases and 5 bases respectively, with 13 bases between them. The CDR3 is made up of 14 amino acids. Germline values: CDR1 SGHTA, CDR2 FQGTGA. In DNA, the CDR3 is TGTGCCAGCAGCCGCCAGGGGACAAACAATGAGCAGTTCTTC. It specifies CASSRQGTNNEQFF.

This clone has just a few counts. This chain joins TRBV19 and TRBJ1-1; tentative D call: TRBD1 (6 bases). CDR1 and CDR2 from the germline V gene are LNHDA and SQIVND (reference sequence). V lost 1 base and J 5 bases, leaving 14 bases between the germline ends. This CDR3 has 15 amino acids. The DNA of the CDR3 is TGTGCCAGTAGTATAGGTCGGACAGCATTTACTGAAGCTTTCTTT. This gives the protein CASSIGRTAFTEAFF. The full variable domain, with the rest looked up from reference TRBV19 and TRBJ1-1, is DGGITQSPKYLFRKEGQNVTLSCEQNLNHDAMYWYRQDPGQGLRLIYYSQIVNDFQKGDIAEGYSVSREKKESFPLTVTSAQKNPTAFYLCASSIGRTAFTEAFFGQGTRLTVV.

This chain joins TRBV11-2 and TRBJ1-4; D is unclear. The CDR3 sequence is 14 residues long. V was pared by 4 bases and J by 7 bases, with 13 bases between. Germline lookup yields CDR1 SGHAT and CDR2 FQNNGV. CDR3 sequence reads: CASSSPGESEKLFF. For the CDR3, the DNA is TGTGCCAGCAGCTCTCCTGGGGAGAGTGAAAAACTGTTTTTT.

The chain recombines TRBV28 with TRBJ1-1; 7 nucleotides agree with TRBD1. Trimming at V came to 3 bases and at J to 3 bases, leaving 1 base not matched to a gene. The CDR3 sequence is 13 residues long. Germline values: CDR1 MDHEN, CDR2 SYDVKM. CDR3 bases: TGTGCCAGCAGTTTTACAGGGGACACTGAAGCTTTCTTT. This gives the protein CASSFTGDTEAFF.

V and J are TRBV27 and TRBJ2-1; 8 positions match TRBD1. The CDR3 consists of 15 residues. After removal of 5 bases from V and 0 bases from J, the junction contained 3 bases not matched to a gene. Germline CDR1 MNHEY, CDR2 SMNVEV (reference sequence). The CDR3 reads CASSLDRASYNEQFF. CDR3 DNA sequence: TGTGCCAGCAGTCTGGACAGGGCCTCCTACAATGAGCAGTTCTTC.

This clone was observed once. The genes are TRBV5-1 and TRBJ1-2, with a weak D call TRBD1 (5 bases). The CDR3 has 14 amino acids. Germline CDR1 reads SGHRS; CDR2 reads YFSETQ. V was pared by 2 bases and J by 8 bases, with 16 bases between. CDR3: CASSFTLAGNGYTF. The CDR3 region has the DNA TGCGCCAGCAGCTTCACCCTGGCAGGGAACGGCTACACCTTC.

Points on this clone: This sample also contains other DNA sequences that code for the same CDR3. The gene calls are TRBV2 and TRBJ1-5; 11 nucleotides align to TRBD1. This CDR3 is built from 15 residues. Per germline, CDR1 SNHLY and CDR2 FYNNEI. V trimming: 6 bases; J trimming: 4 bases; junction bases outside the gene matches: 5. The CDR3 coding sequence is TGTGCCAGCAGCGATGGGACAGGGGGGAATCAGCCCCAGCATTTT. It yields the protein CASSDGTGGNQPQHF.

The genes are TRBV5-1 and TRBJ1-2; TRBD1 agrees at 8 bases. The trim removed 0 bases at V and 4 bases at J, leaving 5 bases unmatched. The CDR3 is 15 amino acids. CDR1 is SGHRS and CDR2 is YFSETQ in the germline V gene. The CDR3 reads CASSLGGTGRYGYTF. The CDR3 DNA reads TGCGCCAGCAGCTTGGGAGGGACAGGTCGCTATGGCTACACCTTC.

The chain links TRBV5-1 to TRBJ2-3, with 8 bases that match TRBD2. After removal of 6 bases from V and 1 base from J, the junction contained 7 bases not matched to a gene. Germline loops: CDR1 SGHRS, CDR2 YFSETQ. The CDR3 runs 15 residues. The CDR3 DNA is TGCGCCAGCACCCTGCGGGGGGATGGCACAGATACGCAGTATTTT. Amino acid sequence: CASTLRGDGTDTQYF.

The V and J genes are TRBV15 and TRBJ2-2; unclear D gene. The germline CDR1 and CDR2 sequences are LNHNV and YYDKDF (reference sequence). Trimming cost V 0 bases and J 7 bases, with 6 bases left between them. The length of the CDR3 is 13 residues. As DNA, the CDR3 is TGTGCCACCAGCAGAGATCGGAGCGGGGAGCTGTTTTTT. It specifies CATSRDRSGELFF.

This sequence joins TRBV5-5 and TRBJ1-2; D ambiguous. The CDR3 totals 15 residues. V shed 2 bases and J shed 6 bases, with 17 bases lying between them. CDR1 and CDR2 (germline): SGHKS, YYEKEE (reference sequence). The CDR3 DNA is TGTGCCAGCAGCTTTCGGGGTGTAACTTTGAATGGCTACACCTTC. Translating it yields CASSFRGVTLNGYTF.

This clone was observed a few times. This sequence joins TRBV29-1 and TRBJ1-1; weak D call: TRBD1 (5 bases). The germline V gene encodes CDR1 SQVTM and CDR2 ANQGSEA. The CDR3 loop spans 14 amino acids. V was cut by 5 bases and J by 1 base, with 14 bases left in between. CDR3 protein: CSVQRTRPNTEAFF. CDR3 DNA: TGCAGCGTTCAGAGGACACGTCCGAACACTGAAGCTTTCTTT.

The V call is TRBV11-2, the J call TRBJ1-4; D ambiguous. Deletions cut 5 bases from V and 8 bases from J, with 21 bases between. Germline lookup yields CDR1 SGHAT and CDR2 FQNNGV. This CDR3 is built from 16 residues. The CDR3 DNA sequence: TGTGCCAGCAGCGTCGTGGTCCCCCGGGGTTACGAAAAACTGTTTTTT. Amino acid sequence: CASSVVVPRGYEKLFF.

The chain uses TRBV19 and TRBJ2-7, with 8 positions matching TRBD2. This CDR3 region has 13 residues. The trim removed 3 bases at V and 5 bases at J, leaving 3 bases unmatched. Per germline, CDR1 LNHDA and CDR2 SQIVND (reference sequence). The CDR3 DNA reads TGTGCCAGTAGTATCAGTAGCGGGAACGAGCAGTACTTC. It codes for CASSISSGNEQYF.

The DNA of the CDR3 is TGTGCCAGCAGTGAACGACGGGTGGGTTGGGGACAAACTAGCAATCAGCCCCAGCATTTT. This sequence encodes CASSERRVGWGQTSNQPQHF. The V gene is TRBV6-1, the J gene TRBJ1-5; the D gene is possibly TRBD1 (6 bases). V was cut by 2 bases and J by 0 bases, with 23 bases left in between. CDR1 is MNHNS, CDR2 SASEGT, per germline. The CDR3 is 20 residues long.